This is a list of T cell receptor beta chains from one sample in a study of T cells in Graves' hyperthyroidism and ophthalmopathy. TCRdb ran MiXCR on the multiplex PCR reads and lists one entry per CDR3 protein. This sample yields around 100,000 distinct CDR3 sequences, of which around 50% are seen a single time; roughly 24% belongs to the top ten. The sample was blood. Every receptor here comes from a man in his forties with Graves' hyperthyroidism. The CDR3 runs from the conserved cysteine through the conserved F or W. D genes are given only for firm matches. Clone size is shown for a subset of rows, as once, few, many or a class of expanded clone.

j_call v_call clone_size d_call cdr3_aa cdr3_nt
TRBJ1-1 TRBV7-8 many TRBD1 CASSQGGRTEAFF TGTGCCAGCAGTCAGGGGGGGAGGACTGAAGCTTTCTTT
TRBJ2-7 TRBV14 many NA CASSHSAAYEQYF TGTGCCAGCAGCCATTCAGCAGCCTACGAGCAGTACTTC
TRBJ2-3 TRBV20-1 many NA CSARVYGMSTDTQYF TGCAGTGCTAGAGTATACGGGATGAGCACAGATACGCAGTATTTT
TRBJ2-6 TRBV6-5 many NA CASRVSGANVLTF TGTGCCAGCCGGGTCTCTGGGGCCAACGTCCTGACTTTC
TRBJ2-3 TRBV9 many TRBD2 CASSARGTSGTDTQYF TGTGCCAGCAGCGCCCGAGGGACTAGCGGCACAGATACGCAGTATTTT
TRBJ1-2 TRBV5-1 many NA CASSLGGGQINSNYGYTF TGCGCCAGCAGCTTGGGGGGAGGACAGATTAACTCTAACTATGGCTACACCTTC
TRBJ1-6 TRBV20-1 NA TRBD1 CSAKLQGRPLHF TGCAGTGCCAAACTACAGGGGAGGCCCCTCCACTTT
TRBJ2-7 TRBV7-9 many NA CASSYTKGPSSYEQYF TGTGCCAGCAGCTATACAAAGGGACCGAGCTCCTACGAGCAGTACTTC
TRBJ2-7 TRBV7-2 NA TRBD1 CASSLEPSGTGGYEQYF TGTGCCAGCAGCTTAGAACCTTCCGGGACAGGGGGGTACGAGCAGTACTTC
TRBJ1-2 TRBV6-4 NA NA CASSGPWTRGGYTF TGTGCCAGCAGTGGACCCTGGACCAGAGGGGGCTACACCTTC
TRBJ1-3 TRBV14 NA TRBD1 CASSLYPGTGINTIYF TGTGCCAGCAGCTTGTATCCCGGGACAGGGATTAACACCATATATTTT
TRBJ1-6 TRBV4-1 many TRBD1 CASSLRIGQGARSPLHF TGCGCCAGCAGCCTCCGAATCGGACAGGGGGCGCGGTCACCCCTCCACTTT
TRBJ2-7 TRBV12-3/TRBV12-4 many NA CASSLGEGGEQYF TGTGCCAGCAGCCTTGGGGAGGGGGGCGAGCAGTACTTC
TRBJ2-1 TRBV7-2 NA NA CASSQVRGNEQFF TGTGCCAGCAGCCAAGTGCGGGGAAACGAGCAGTTCTTC
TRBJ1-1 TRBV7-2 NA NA CASSLVGAGTEAFF TGTGCCAGCAGCTTAGTGGGCGCGGGCACTGAAGCTTTCTTT
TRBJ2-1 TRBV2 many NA CASSRRVSSYNEQFF TGTGCCAGCAGCCGCCGGGTGAGCTCCTACAATGAGCAGTTCTTC
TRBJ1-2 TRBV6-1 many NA CASSEAHYLNYGYTF TGTGCCAGCAGTGAAGCGCACTACCTAAACTATGGCTACACCTTC
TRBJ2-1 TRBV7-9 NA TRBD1 CASSSHWDSEQFF TGTGCCAGCAGTTCCCACTGGGACAGTGAGCAGTTCTTC
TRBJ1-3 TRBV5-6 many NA CASSLAGSGNTIYF TGTGCCAGCAGCTTGGCGGGCTCTGGAAACACCATATATTTT
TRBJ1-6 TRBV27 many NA CASKRDPPNSPLHF TGTGCCAGCAAAAGGGATCCACCTAATTCACCCCTCCACTTT
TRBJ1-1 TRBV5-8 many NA CASSRLTVNTEAFF TGTGCCAGCAGCCGACTGACGGTGAACACTGAAGCTTTCTTT
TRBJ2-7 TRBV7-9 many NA CASSQASPYEQYF TGTGCCAGCAGCCAGGCCAGTCCCTACGAGCAGTACTTC
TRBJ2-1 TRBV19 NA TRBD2 CASSIGTSGMNEQFF TGTGCCAGTAGTATCGGGACTAGCGGGATGAATGAGCAGTTCTTC
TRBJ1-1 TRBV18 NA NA CASSHLPDTEAFF TGTGCCAGCTCTCATCTACCAGACACTGAAGCTTTCTTT
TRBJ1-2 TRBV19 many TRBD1 CASSIDRARNGYTF TGTGCCAGTAGTATCGACAGGGCACGGAATGGCTACACCTTC
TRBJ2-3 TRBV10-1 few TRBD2 CASHGRSGRSTDTQYF TGTGCCAGCCACGGGCGTAGCGGGAGGAGCACAGATACGCAGTATTTT
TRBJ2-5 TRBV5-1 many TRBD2 CASSLGASGKTQYF TGCGCCAGCAGCTTGGGGGCTAGCGGGAAGACCCAGTACTTC
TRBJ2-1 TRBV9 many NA CASSGAGTWQFF TGTGCCAGCAGCGGAGCCGGGACGTGGCAGTTCTTC
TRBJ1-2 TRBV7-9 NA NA CASSFMDNYGYTF TGTGCCAGCAGCTTTATGGATAACTATGGCTACACCTTC
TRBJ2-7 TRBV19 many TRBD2 CASSRRGSYEQYF TGTGCCAGTAGTAGGCGGGGGTCCTACGAGCAGTACTTC
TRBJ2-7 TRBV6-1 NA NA CASSPQAWGNEQYF TGTGCCAGCAGTCCTCAAGCCTGGGGGAACGAGCAGTACTTC
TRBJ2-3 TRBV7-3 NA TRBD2 CASSLGKQLAGTDTQYF TGTGCCAGCAGTTTAGGCAAGCAACTAGCGGGCACAGATACGCAGTATTTT
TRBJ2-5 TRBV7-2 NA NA CASSLGRQGETQYF TGTGCCAGCAGCTTAGGTAGGCAGGGGGAGACCCAGTACTTC
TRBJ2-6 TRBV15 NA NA CATSSYSSGANVLTF TGTGCCACCAGCAGTTACAGCTCTGGGGCCAACGTCCTGACTTTC
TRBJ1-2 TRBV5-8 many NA CASTRGGANYGYTF TGTGCCAGCACCCGGGGGGGCGCAAACTATGGCTACACCTTC
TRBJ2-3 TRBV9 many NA CASSVGGRSTDTQYF TGTGCCAGCAGCGTAGGGGGGCGAAGCACAGATACGCAGTATTTT
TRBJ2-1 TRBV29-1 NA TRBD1 CSSDGQGYNEQFF TGCAGCTCCGATGGACAGGGGTACAATGAGCAGTTCTTC
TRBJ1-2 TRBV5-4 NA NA CASSFRQTNCGFTF TGTGCCAGCAGCTTTAGACAGACTAACTGTGGCTTCACCTTC
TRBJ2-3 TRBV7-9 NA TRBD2 CASSLPTSGSSGASTDTQYF TGTGCCAGCAGCTTACCGACTAGCGGGAGCTCCGGGGCCAGCACAGATACGCAGTATTTT
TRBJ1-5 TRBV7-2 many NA CASSSFNGNSNQPQHF TGTGCCAGCAGCTCCTTTAACGGCAATAGCAATCAGCCCCAGCATTTT
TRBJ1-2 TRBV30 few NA CAWSSSGADGYTF TGTGCCTGGAGTTCTTCGGGGGCGGATGGCTACACCTTC
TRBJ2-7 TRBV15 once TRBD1 CATSRVTGGGRVEQYF TGTGCCACCAGCAGGGTGACAGGGGGCGGTAGGGTCGAGCAGTACTTC
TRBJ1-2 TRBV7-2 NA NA CASSQENFGYAF TGTGCCAGCAGCCAAGAAAATTTTGGCTACGCCTTC
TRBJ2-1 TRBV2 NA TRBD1 CASRLDRGNEQFF TGTGCCAGCAGATTGGACAGGGGGAATGAGCAGTTCTTC
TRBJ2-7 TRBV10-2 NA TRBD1 CADRARELNEQYF TGCGCCGACAGGGCAAGGGAGCTCAACGAGCAGTACTTC